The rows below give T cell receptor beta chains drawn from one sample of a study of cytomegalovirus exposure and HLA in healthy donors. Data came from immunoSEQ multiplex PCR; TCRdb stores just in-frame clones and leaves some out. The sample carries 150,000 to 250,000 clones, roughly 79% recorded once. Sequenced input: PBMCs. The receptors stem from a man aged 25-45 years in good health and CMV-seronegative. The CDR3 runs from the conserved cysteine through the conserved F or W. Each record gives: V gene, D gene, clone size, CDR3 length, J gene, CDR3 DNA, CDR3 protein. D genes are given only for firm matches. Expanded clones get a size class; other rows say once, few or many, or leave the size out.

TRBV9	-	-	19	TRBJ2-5	TGTGCCAGCAGCGTAGGGTCCTATTGGCGGGGCAGTCACCAAGAGACCCAGTACTTC	CASSVGSYWRGSHQETQYF
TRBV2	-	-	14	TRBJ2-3	TGTGCCAGCAGTGCACAGCCGGGCACAGATACGCAGTATTTT	CASSAQPGTDTQYF
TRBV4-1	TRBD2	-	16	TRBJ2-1	TGCGCCAGCAGCCAAGTCTCTAGCGGGAGTTCTAATGAGCAGTTCTTC	CASSQVSSGSSNEQFF
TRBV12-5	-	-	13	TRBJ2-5	TGTGCTAGTGGTTATAAGACAGAAGAGACCCAGTACTTC	CASGYKTEETQYF
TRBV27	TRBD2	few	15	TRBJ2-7	TGTGCCAGCAGTTTAGAGGGAGGGCCCTCCTACGAGCAGTACTTC	CASSLEGGPSYEQYF
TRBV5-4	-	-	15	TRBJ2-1	TGTGCCAGCAGCCACCTAGGACTCTCCTACAATGAGCAGTTCTTC	CASSHLGLSYNEQFF
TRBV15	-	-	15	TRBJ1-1	TGTGCCACCAGCAGAAGAGACAGTTTGAACACTGAAGCTTTCTTT	CATSRRDSLNTEAFF
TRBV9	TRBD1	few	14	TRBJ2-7	TGTGCCAGCAGCGTCAGGACAGGGACCTACGAGCAGTACTTC	CASSVRTGTYEQYF
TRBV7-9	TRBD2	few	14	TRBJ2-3	TGTGCCAGCAGCTTACCGGGAGGGGCAGATACGCAGTATTTT	CASSLPGGADTQYF
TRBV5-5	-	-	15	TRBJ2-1	TGTGCCAGCAGCTCCCCGGGGGGCCCATACAATGAGCAGTTCTTC	CASSSPGGPYNEQFF
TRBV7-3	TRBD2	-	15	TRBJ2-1	TGTGCCAGCAGCCGAGCGGGAACCTCCTACAATGAGCAGTTCTTC	CASSRAGTSYNEQFF
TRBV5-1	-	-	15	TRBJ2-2	TGCGCCAGCAGCTTGCCTCGGGATGACACCGGGGAGCTGTTTTTT	CASSLPRDDTGELFF
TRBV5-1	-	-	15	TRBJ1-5	TGCGCCAGCAGCTTGGTGGCAGGGAGCAATCAGCCCCAGCATTTT	CASSLVAGSNQPQHF
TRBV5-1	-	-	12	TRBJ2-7	TGCGCCAGCAGCCCCGGGGGCTACGAGCAGTACTTC	CASSPGGYEQYF
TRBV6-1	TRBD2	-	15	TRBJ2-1	TGTGCCAGCAGTGAATGGACTAGCGGGTACAATGAGCAGTTCTTC	CASSEWTSGYNEQFF
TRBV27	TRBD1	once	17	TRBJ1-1	TGTGCCAGCAGATCCGTCTCCGGACAGGGCGCAGTCACTGAAGCTTTCTTT	CASRSVSGQGAVTEAFF
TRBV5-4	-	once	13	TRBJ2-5	TGTGCCAGCAGCTTTTGGACAGCCCAGACCCAGTACTTC	CASSFWTAQTQYF
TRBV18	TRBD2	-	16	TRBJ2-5	TGTGCCAGCTCATCCTTAGCGGGAGGGGAGCAAGAGACCCAGTACTTC	CASSSLAGGEQETQYF
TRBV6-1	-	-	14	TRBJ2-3	TGTGCCAGCTTCAAAGGGACTTTCACAGATACGCAGTATTTT	CASFKGTFTDTQYF
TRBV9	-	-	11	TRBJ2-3	TGTGCCAGCATTATCAGGTTAACGCAGTATTTT	CASIIRLTQYF
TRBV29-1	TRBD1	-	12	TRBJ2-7	TGCAGCGCCCGGACAGGGCTTGACGAGCAGTACTTC	CSARTGLDEQYF
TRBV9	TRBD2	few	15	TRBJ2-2	TGTGCCAGCAGCGTAGCGGGGGGGCCCACCGGGGAGCTGTTTTTT	CASSVAGGPTGELFF
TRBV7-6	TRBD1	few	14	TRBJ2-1	TGTGCCAGCAGCCCGGGGACAGAGAACAATGAGCAGTTCTTC	CASSPGTENNEQFF
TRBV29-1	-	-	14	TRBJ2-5	TGCAGCGTTGAGATGGGGGGAAACCAAGAGACCCAGTACTTC	CSVEMGGNQETQYF
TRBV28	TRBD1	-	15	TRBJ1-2	TGTGCCAGCTGGGGGACAGGGATCACCGTCTATGGCTACACCTTC	CASWGTGITVYGYTF
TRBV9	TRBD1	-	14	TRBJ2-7	TGTGCCAGCAGCGCGGCGGACAGGCCGGGCGAGCAGTACTTC	CASSAADRPGEQYF
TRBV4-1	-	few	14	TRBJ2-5	TGCGCCAGCAGCCAAGTTGGCAGCCAAGAGACCCAGTACTTC	CASSQVGSQETQYF
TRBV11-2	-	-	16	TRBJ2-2	TGTGCCAGCAGCTTATTCGGGACATCCAACACCGGGGAGCTGTTTTTT	CASSLFGTSNTGELFF
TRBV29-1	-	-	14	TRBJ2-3	TGCAGCGGGATACAGGACCTAAGCACAGATACGCAGTATTTT	CSGIQDLSTDTQYF
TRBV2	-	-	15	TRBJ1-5	TGTGCCAGCAGCTATGGGGGCGGGAGCAATCAGCCCCAGCATTTT	CASSYGGGSNQPQHF
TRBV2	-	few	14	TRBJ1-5	TGTGCCAGCCAAGCTTGGGAGACCAATCAGCCCCAGCATTTT	CASQAWETNQPQHF
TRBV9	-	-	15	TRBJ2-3	TGTGCCAGCAGCGTGCTCCTAGGGGTGACAGATACGCAGTATTTT	CASSVLLGVTDTQYF
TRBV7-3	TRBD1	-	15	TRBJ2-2	TGTGCCAGCAGCTTAAACAGGGGTGGCACCGGGGAGCTGTTTTTT	CASSLNRGGTGELFF
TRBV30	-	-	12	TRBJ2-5	TGTGCCTGGACCAGGGATCAAGAGACCCAGTACTTC	CAWTRDQETQYF
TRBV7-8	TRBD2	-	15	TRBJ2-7	TGTGCCAGCAGCTTAGTAGCTAGCGGCCTCTACGAGCAGTACTTC	CASSLVASGLYEQYF
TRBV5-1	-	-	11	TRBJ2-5	TGCGCCAGCGGGCGGGAAGAGACCCAGTACTTC	CASGREETQYF
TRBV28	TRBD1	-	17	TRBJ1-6	TGTGCCAGCAGTTTACCGGGTTTTGACAGGGGGAATTCACCCCTCCACTTT	CASSLPGFDRGNSPLHF
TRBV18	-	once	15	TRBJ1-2	TGTGCCAGCTCACCCCGGACAGAGATAAACTATGGCTACACCTTC	CASSPRTEINYGYTF
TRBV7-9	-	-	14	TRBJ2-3	TGTGCCAGCAGCTTAGCGGGAGGCCGAGATACGCAGTATTTT	CASSLAGGRDTQYF
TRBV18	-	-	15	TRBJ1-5	TGTGCCAGCTCACCCGGCACGGGACAAGGGCAGCCCCAGCATTTT	CASSPGTGQGQPQHF
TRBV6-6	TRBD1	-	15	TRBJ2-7	TGTGCCAGCAGTAACGACAGGGGGCGCGTTTACGAGCAGTACTTC	CASSNDRGRVYEQYF
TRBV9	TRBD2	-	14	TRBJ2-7	TGTGCCAGCAGCGGGATCTCAGCGGGAGTAGAGCAGTACTTC	CASSGISAGVEQYF
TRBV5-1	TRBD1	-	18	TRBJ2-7	TGCGCCAGCAAACGGACAGGGGGGGACGAAGGCCGCTCCTACGAGCAGTACTTC	CASKRTGGDEGRSYEQYF
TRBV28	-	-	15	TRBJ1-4	TGTGCCAGCAGAGACGGGGGACGAACTAATGAAAAACTGTTTTTT	CASRDGGRTNEKLFF
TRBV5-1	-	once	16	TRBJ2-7	TGCGCCAGCAGCTTGTTCACAGGGCCAGACTCCTACGAGCAGTACTTC	CASSLFTGPDSYEQYF
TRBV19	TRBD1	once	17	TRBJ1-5	TGTGCCAGTAGTCCTTTTGGACAGGGGAAACCGCAGCAGCCCCAGCATTTT	CASSPFGQGKPQQPQHF
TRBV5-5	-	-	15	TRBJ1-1	TGTGCCAGCAGCGGTACGGGAGGGACCTACACTGAAGCTTTCTTT	CASSGTGGTYTEAFF
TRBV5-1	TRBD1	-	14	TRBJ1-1	TGCGCCAGCAGCCCCAGGACAGGGGACACTGAAGCTTTCTTT	CASSPRTGDTEAFF
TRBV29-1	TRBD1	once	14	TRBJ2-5	TGCAGCGTTGAACAGGGGGCGGCTAGGGAGACCCAGTACTTC	CSVEQGAARETQYF
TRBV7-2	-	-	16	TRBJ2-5	TGTGCCAGCAGCTTAGCTCCGGCAGGTAGGCCTGAGACCCAGTACTTC	CASSLAPAGRPETQYF
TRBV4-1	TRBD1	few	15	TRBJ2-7	TGCGCCAGCAGCCAAGTTCCCCAGGGGGCTTACGAGCAGTACTTC	CASSQVPQGAYEQYF
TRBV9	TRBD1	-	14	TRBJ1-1	TGTGCCAGCAGCAAAACAGGGGTGGGAACTGAAGCTTTCTTT	CASSKTGVGTEAFF